This T cell receptor beta chain was observed in a study of cytomegalovirus exposure and HLA in healthy donors. Overall study findings and caveats: Further analysis was carried out later, and it showed several of the most significant clusters appearing linked to common viral pathogens. In presence/absence analyses, roughly uniform sequencing depth across donors was assumed. TCR beta V- and J-gene trimming, according to a later analysis, was linked to a missense DCLRE1C variant.

Note on this clone: Its antigen is unknown.

The PCR used 60 Vbeta and 13 Jbeta primers. Sequencing used immunoSEQ multiplex PCR; TCRdb keeps in-frame clones, though not all of them. Counted here are some 190,000 clones, 80% occurring once; the ten biggest clones make up about 2.1%. Per the germline V gene, CDR1 is MGHRA and CDR2 is YSYEKL. V was clipped by 6 bases and J by 5 bases; unmatched bases: 14. There are 16 residues in the CDR3. This chain uses TRBV4-1 with TRBJ2-7; 9 positions agree with TRBD1. Material for sequencing was PBMCs. The sequence came from a woman between 25 and 40 years old in good health and CMV-seronegative. The CDR3 nucleotides read TGCGCCAGCAGTAAAATACAGGGGGCGCCCTTAAACGAGCAGTACTTC. Its translation: CASSKIQGAPLNEQYF.